The 20 T cell receptor beta chains below all came from one sample that was sequenced in a study of glioma-infiltrating T cells. The iRepertoire nested amplicon-rescue multiplex PCR amplified TCR alpha and beta CDR3s from RNA. Each CDR3 protein gets one entry after TCRdb re-called the multiplex PCR reads with MiXCR. In the table there are 160,000 or so distinct CDR3 sequences, over 40% of which are singletons. The sample consisted of glioma tissue, nonneoplastic brain tissue, or PBMCs (not recorded which). The receptor source for this set is a human donor with low-grade glioma or glioblastoma, undergoing nonglioma brain surgery, or in good health (not recorded which).

This clonotype was counted many times. The V and J genes are TRBV2 and TRBJ2-1, with D perhaps TRBD1 or TRBD2 (5 bases each). V was pared by 8 bases and J by 0 bases, with 14 bases between. The germline gives CDR1 SNHLY, CDR2 FYNNEI. The CDR3 runs 15 residues. CDR3 in amino acids: CASAPGTSSYNEQFF. The CDR3 DNA is TGTGCCAGCGCCCCCGGGACGAGCTCCTACAATGAGCAGTTCTTC.

This clonotype has just one count. Mismatch with germline at one junction end may stem from a read error. The J gene is TRBJ2-3, the V gene TRBV7-2, with D uncertain. CDR1 and CDR2 from the germline V gene are SGHTA and FQGNSA. This CDR3 has 15 amino acids. The DNA for the CDR3 is TGTGCCAGAAGCTTAGGCATTATAGCCAAAGATACGCAGTATTTT. Amino acid sequence: CARSLGIIAKDTQYF. The full variable domain, with the rest looked up from reference TRBV7-2 and TRBJ2-3, is GAGVSQSPSNKVTEKGKDVELRCDPISGHTALYWYRQSLGQGLEFLIYFQGNSAPDKSGLPSDRFSAERTGGSVSTLTIQRTQQEDSAVYLCARSLGIIAKDTQYFGPGTRLTVL.

On this clonotype itself: An end of the junction does not agree with germline; a read error may underlie this. The chain uses TRBV3-1 and TRBJ2-1; 12 positions agree with TRBD1. Germline assignment: CDR1 LGHDT and CDR2 YNNKEL (reference sequence). The CDR3 length is 16 residues. The CDR3 loop reads CASSQDPGQGANEQLF. The CDR3 DNA sequence: TGTGCCAGCAGCCAAGATCCGGGACAGGGGGCCAATGAGCAGTTATTC.

This clonotype was counted at least ten times. This chain links TRBV28 with TRBJ2-3; D not resolved. V dropped 2 bases and J dropped 7 bases, with 4 bases sitting between them. Germline V lookup: CDR1 MDHEN, CDR2 SYDVKM. The CDR3 loop spans 11 amino acids. CDR3 protein: CASSLQNTQYF. In DNA form, the CDR3 reads TGTGCCAGCAGTTTACAAAATACGCAGTATTTT.

The table lists this clonotype with many counts. The rearrangement links TRBV28 to TRBJ1-5; 7 bases are a match to TRBD1. J lost 5 bases, V lost 7 bases, and 8 bases had no gene match. Germline V gene data show CDR1 as MDHEN and CDR2 as SYDVKM. The CDR3 covers 14 residues. The CDR3 DNA reads as TGTGCCAGCATCGTAACAGGGGAATATCAGCCCCAGCATTTT. Its protein product is CASIVTGEYQPQHF.

This clonotype was seen a handful of times. The J gene is TRBJ1-6, the V gene TRBV2; the match to TRBD1 covers 10 bases. The V segment lost 6 bases and the J segment 5 bases; nucleotides outside the gene matches: 10. This CDR3 has 17 amino acids. Germline V gene lookup returns CDR1 SNHLY and CDR2 FYNNEI. Written as DNA, the CDR3 is TGTGCCAGCAGCGCTCGAGGGACAGGGGACGATAATTCACCCCTCCACTTT. Translating gives CASSARGTGDDNSPLHF.

Of note for this clonotype: A much larger clone sits a single nucleotide away, making a read error possible. The chain is built from TRBV6-5 and TRBJ2-3; 8 bases agree with TRBD1. The CDR3 covers 17 residues. V lost 9 bases and J lost 0; bases outside the gene matches: 14. Germline CDR1 is MNHEY and CDR2 is SVGAGI. The CDR3, as DNA: TGTGCCAGGGGTTCGGCTCCAGGACAGGGTAGCACAGATACGCAGTATTTT. Protein sequence: CARGSAPGQGSTDTQYF.

This chain joins TRBV4-2 and TRBJ2-5, with 8 nucleotides matching TRBD1. The ends lost 4 bases at V and 4 bases at J; junction bases unmatched: 5. The germline V gene encodes CDR1 LGHNA and CDR2 YNFKEQ. The CDR3 spans 14 residues. CDR3: CASSLDRAGETQYF. The CDR3 DNA sequence: TGTGCCAGCAGCCTGGACAGGGCTGGAGAGACCCAGTACTTC.

This clonotype was counted ten times or more. One junction end does not reproduce the germline sequence, and a read error may be involved. This chain uses TRBV7-2 with TRBJ2-5; D not certain. Germline CDR1 SGHTA, CDR2 FQGNSA. CDR3 length: 14 residues. CDR3 DNA sequence: TGTGCCAGCAGCTTAGAGGCGGCCCAAGGGACCCAGTACTTC. The encoded protein is CASSLEAAQGTQYF.

This clonotype was seen a handful of times. The genes are TRBV5-1 and TRBJ2-5; 9 bases line up with TRBD1. The CDR3 totals 15 residues. J gave up 5 bases and V 3 bases, and 8 bases lay outside the gene matches. Germline V lookup: CDR1 SGHRS, CDR2 YFSETQ. In nucleotides, the CDR3 is TGCGCCAGCAGCTCACAGGGGGCGCACGGGGAGACCCAGTACTTC. Its protein is CASSSQGAHGETQYF.

As for this clonotype: The junction and the germline gene differ at one end; a read error may be behind it. The chain's CDR3 is CGAGGKTNSNLPQHF. The CDR3 coding sequence is TGCGGTGCTGGAGGAAAAACGAATAGCAATCTGCCCCAGCATTTT. The chain links TRBV20-1 to TRBJ1-5; D uncertain. Germline loops: CDR1 DFQATT, CDR2 SNEGSKA (reference sequence). The CDR3 contains 15 residues.

In this sample, this clonotype turned up a few times. The chain joins TRBV19 to TRBJ2-3, with a possible D match to TRBD2 (5 bases). V lost 9 bases, J lost 0 bases, and 13 bases lay in between. The CDR3 extends over 14 amino acids. Germline assignment: CDR1 LNHDA and CDR2 SQIVND (reference sequence). The CDR3 coding sequence is TGTGCCAGCAGCCTGCGGACTAGCACAGATACGCAGTATTTT. This encodes CASSLRTSTDTQYF. The full variable domain, rest sourced from reference TRBV19 and TRBJ2-3, is DGGITQSPKYLFRKEGQNVTLSCEQNLNHDAMYWYRQDPGQGLRLIYYSQIVNDFQKGDIAEGYSVSREKKESFPLTVTSAQKNPTAFYLCASSLRTSTDTQYFGPGTRLTVL.

The gene calls are TRBV12-3 or TRBV12-4 and TRBJ2-7; weak D call: TRBD1 (5 bases). Trimming pared 3 bases from V and 2 bases from J, leaving 14 bases between. This CDR3 has 15 residues. The CDR3 spells CASSFLGAPPYEQYF. In DNA form, the CDR3 reads TGTGCCAGCAGTTTCCTAGGGGCCCCACCCTACGAGCAGTACTTC.

The chain employs TRBV3-1 and TRBJ2-7; the match to TRBD2 covers 12 bases. The germline V gene has CDR1 LGHDT and CDR2 YNNKEL (reference sequence). Trimming took 1 base from V and 5 from J; bases not matched to a gene: 9. This CDR3 is 17 amino acids long. This chain's CDR3 is CASSQVFRLAGVHEQYF. The CDR3 DNA follows: TGTGCCAGCAGCCAAGTTTTCCGACTAGCGGGAGTCCACGAGCAGTACTTC.

Remarks on this clonotype: One junction end does not reproduce the germline sequence, and a read error may be involved. This chain connects TRBV9 to TRBJ2-7; D not resolved. The CDR3 totals 14 residues. The germline CDR1 and CDR2 sequences are SGDLS and YYNGEE. The CDR3 here is CASSVNPVSYEQHF. CDR3 nucleotides: TGTGCCAGCAGCGTTAACCCAGTTTCCTACGAGCAGCACTTC.

Many counts were recorded for this clonotype. CDR3 DNA: TGCAGTGCTTCAGGGGACTCAGGCTACAATGAGCAGTTCTTC. Its protein is CSASGDSGYNEQFF. This chain uses TRBV20-1 with TRBJ2-1; D may be TRBD1 or TRBD2 (6 bases each). V gave up 5 bases and J gave up 3 bases, with 14 bases separating them. Looked up from germline, CDR1 is DFQATT and CDR2 is SNEGSKA (reference sequence). CDR3 length: 14 residues.

In this sample, this clonotype turned up many times. V gene TRBV28 combines with J gene TRBJ2-1; 7 bases are shared with TRBD2. This CDR3 contains 14 residues. V trimming: 6 bases; J trimming: 7 bases; junction bases outside the gene matches: 9. From germline, CDR1 is MDHEN and CDR2 SYDVKM. The CDR3 region has the DNA TGTGCCAGCAGGGCCCGACTAGCTTGGAATGAGCAGTTCTTC. Translated: CASRARLAWNEQFF.

The genes are TRBV2 and TRBJ2-7; perhaps TRBD1 as D (6 bases). Trimming cost V 6 bases and J 4 bases, with 22 bases left between them. This CDR3 is 16 amino acids long. CDR1 is SNHLY, CDR2 FYNNEI, per germline. The CDR3 DNA follows: TGTGCCAGCAGACTAACAGCCGTGACAGGTTCTTACGAGCAGTACTTC. It is translated as CASRLTAVTGSYEQYF.

CDR3: CASSLVEYNEQFF. The CDR3, as DNA: TGTGCCAGCAGCTTAGTAGAGTACAATGAGCAGTTCTTC. The gene calls are TRBV7-9 and TRBJ2-1; D not certain. V lost 1 base, J lost 4 bases, and 5 bases lay in between. The CDR3 has 13 residues. The germline CDR1 and CDR2 sequences are SEHNR and FQNEAQ (reference sequence).

This clonotype was counted once. Germline and junction disagree at one end, which may indicate a read error. The rearrangement joins TRBV19 to TRBJ2-6, with a weak D call TRBD1 (5 bases). CDR1 is LNHDA and CDR2 is SQIVND in the germline V gene (reference sequence). There are 15 residues in the CDR3. The CDR3 reads CASRTRVSGANVLAF. CDR3 coding DNA: TGTGCCAGTAGAACACGGGTCTCTGGGGCCAACGTCCTGGCTTTC.